The sequence of this TCR beta chain was determined in a study of response to subunit inactivated influenza vaccine. General observations from the study: Researchers suggested that each seasonal influenza vaccination recruits few new T cells.

The V end was cut by 6 bases, the J end by 4 bases, with 19 bases between. The CDR3 length is 16 residues. With regard to this clonotype: Its antigen is unknown.

TCRdb re-analysed the RT-PCR reads in MiXCR, keeping a single row per CDR3 protein. The sample records hundreds of thousands of distinct CDR3 sequences, 12% to 15% being singletons. V gene TRBV12-3 or TRBV12-4 combines with J gene TRBJ1-5; D gene ambiguous. This receptor was identified in a man aged 45-65 years who received an inactivated influenza vaccine. Material: PBMCs from blood, obtained around two weeks before vaccination. Written as DNA, the CDR3 is TGTGCCAGCAGCGTGGGTGGCCCGGGATTAAATCAGCCCCAGCATTTT. Amino acid sequence: CASSVGGPGLNQPQHF.